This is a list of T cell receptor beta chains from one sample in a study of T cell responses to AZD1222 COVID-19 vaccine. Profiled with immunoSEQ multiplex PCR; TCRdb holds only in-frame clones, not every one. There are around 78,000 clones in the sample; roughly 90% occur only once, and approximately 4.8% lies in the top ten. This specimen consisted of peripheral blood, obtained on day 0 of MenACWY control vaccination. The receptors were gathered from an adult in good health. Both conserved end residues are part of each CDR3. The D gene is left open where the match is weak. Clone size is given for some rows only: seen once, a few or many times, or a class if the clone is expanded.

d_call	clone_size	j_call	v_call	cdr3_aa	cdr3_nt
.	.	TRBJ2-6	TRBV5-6	CASSPYPQAYSGANVLTF	TGTGCCAGCAGCCCCTACCCCCAGGCATACTCTGGGGCCAACGTCCTGACTTTC
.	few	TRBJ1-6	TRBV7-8	CASSPYNSPLHF	TGTGCCAGCAGCCCCTATAATTCACCCCTCCACTTT
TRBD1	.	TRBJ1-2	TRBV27	CASSLAQGSSGYTF	TGTGCCAGCAGTTTGGCACAGGGGTCTAGCGGCTACACCTTC
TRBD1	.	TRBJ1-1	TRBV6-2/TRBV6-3	CASSGTGGFLAFF	TGTGCCAGCAGCGGGACAGGGGGCTTTTTGGCTTTCTTT
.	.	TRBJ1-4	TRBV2	CASITGKGEKLFF	TGTGCCAGCATTACGGGGAAGGGTGAAAAACTGTTTTTT
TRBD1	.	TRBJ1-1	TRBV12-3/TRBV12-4	CASSFRQGAEAFF	TGTGCCAGCAGTTTTCGGCAGGGGGCTGAAGCTTTCTTT
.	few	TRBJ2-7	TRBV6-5	CATLRDSSTYEQYF	TGTGCCACCCTCCGGGACTCATCGACCTACGAGCAGTACTTC
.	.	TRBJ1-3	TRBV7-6	CASSLRYRSGNTIYF	TGTGCCAGCAGCTTACGGTACCGCTCTGGAAACACCATATATTTT
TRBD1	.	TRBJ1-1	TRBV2	CASRGGQTKTEAFF	TGTGCCAGCAGGGGGGGACAGACGAAAACTGAAGCTTTCTTT
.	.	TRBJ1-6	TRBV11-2	CASSLDPAGATPLHF	TGTGCCAGCAGCTTAGATCCCGCAGGGGCGACACCCCTCCACTTT
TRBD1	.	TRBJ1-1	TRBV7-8	CASSLSGQGNTEAFF	TGTGCCAGCAGCCTAAGTGGACAGGGGAACACTGAAGCTTTCTTT
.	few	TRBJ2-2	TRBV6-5	CASKVGFSNTGELFF	TGTGCCAGCAAAGTAGGGTTTTCGAACACCGGGGAGCTGTTTTTT
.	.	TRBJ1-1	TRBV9	CASSIQANGIEAFF	TGTGCCAGCAGCATCCAGGCGAACGGGATTGAAGCTTTCTTT
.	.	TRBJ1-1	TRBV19	CASTLDIYTEAFF	TGTGCCAGTACTCTGGACATTTACACTGAAGCTTTCTTT
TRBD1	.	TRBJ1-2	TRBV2	CASSNPTGGNYGYTF	TGTGCCAGCAGTAATCCGACAGGGGGGAACTATGGCTACACCTTC
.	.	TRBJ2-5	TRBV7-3	CASSLDYQETQYF	TGTGCCAGCAGCTTAGACTACCAAGAGACCCAGTACTTC
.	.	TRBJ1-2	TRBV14	CASSPLQEVGNYGYTF	TGTGCCAGCAGCCCCCTACAGGAGGTGGGAAACTATGGCTACACCTTC
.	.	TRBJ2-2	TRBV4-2	CASTRAGLGTGELFF	TGTGCCAGCACCCGGGCGGGGTTGGGCACCGGGGAGCTGTTTTTT
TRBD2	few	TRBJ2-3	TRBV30	CAWIPGLGWDTQYF	TGTGCCTGGATCCCGGGACTAGGATGGGATACGCAGTATTTT
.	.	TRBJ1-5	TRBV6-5	CASTPLGEDQPQHF	TGTGCCAGCACTCCTCTCGGGGAAGATCAGCCCCAGCATTTT
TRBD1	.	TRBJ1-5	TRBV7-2	CASSLETGHQPQHF	TGTGCCAGCAGCTTAGAGACAGGGCATCAGCCCCAGCATTTT
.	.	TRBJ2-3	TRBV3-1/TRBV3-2	CASSHLSSTDTQYF	TGTGCCAGCAGCCACCTATCTAGCACAGATACGCAGTATTTT
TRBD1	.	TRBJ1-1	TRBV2	CASGIRDSNTEAFF	TGTGCCAGCGGGATTCGGGACAGCAACACTGAAGCTTTCTTT
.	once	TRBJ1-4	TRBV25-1	CASRTSRSFNEKLFF	TGTGCCAGCAGAACCAGCCGGAGTTTTAATGAAAAACTGTTTTTT
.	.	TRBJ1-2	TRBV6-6	CASSFGLNYGYTF	TGTGCCAGCAGTTTCGGCCTCAACTATGGCTACACCTTC
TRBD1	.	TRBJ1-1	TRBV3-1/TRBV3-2	CASSSWGDRGQNTEAFF	TGTGCCAGCAGCTCTTGGGGGGACAGGGGGCAGAACACTGAAGCTTTCTTT
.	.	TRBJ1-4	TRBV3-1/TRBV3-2	CASSQGLQKLFF	TGTGCCAGCAGCCAAGGGCTCCAAAAACTGTTTTTT
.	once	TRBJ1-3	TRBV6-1	CASSGLGGRGVGNTIYF	TGTGCCAGCAGTGGCCTCGGGGGGCGAGGTGTCGGAAACACCATATATTTT
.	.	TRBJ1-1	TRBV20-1	CSASALGFGQAFF	TGCAGTGCTAGTGCCTTGGGGTTCGGGCAAGCTTTCTTT
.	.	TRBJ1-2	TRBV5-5	CASSLEGYGYTF	TGTGCCAGCAGCTTGGAGGGCTATGGCTACACCTTC
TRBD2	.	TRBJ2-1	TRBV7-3	CASSPRLAGASPIEQFF	TGTGCCAGCAGCCCCCGGCTAGCGGGGGCCTCACCCATTGAGCAGTTCTTC
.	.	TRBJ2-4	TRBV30	CAWCRGGGKNIQYF	TGTGCCTGGTGCAGGGGAGGGGGCAAAAACATTCAGTACTTC
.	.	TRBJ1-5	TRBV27	CASSNSFLLGGQPQHF	TGTGCCAGCAGCAACTCATTCTTGTTAGGTGGTCAGCCCCAGCATTTT
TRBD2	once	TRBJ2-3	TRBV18	CASSPGLDADTQYF	TGTGCCAGCTCACCGGGACTAGATGCAGATACGCAGTATTTT
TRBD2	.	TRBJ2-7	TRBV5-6	CASSFSGGGEQYF	TGTGCCAGCAGCTTCAGCGGGGGGGGCGAGCAGTACTTC
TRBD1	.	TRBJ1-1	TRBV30	CAWSPGGYTEAFF	TGTGCCTGGAGTCCAGGGGGGTACACTGAAGCTTTCTTT
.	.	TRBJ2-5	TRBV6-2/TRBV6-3	CASSYSPKGGWQETQYF	TGTGCCAGCAGTTACTCCCCGAAGGGGGGGTGGCAAGAGACCCAGTACTTC
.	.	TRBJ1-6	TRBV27	CASSLIGVQYNSPLHF	TGTGCCAGCAGTTTGATCGGGGTTCAATATAATTCACCCCTCCACTTT
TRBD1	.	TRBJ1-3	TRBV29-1	CSVLSPTGGSGNTIYF	TGCAGCGTTCTCTCGCCGACAGGGGGGTCTGGAAACACCATATATTTT
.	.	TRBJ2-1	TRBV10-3	CAISEASNNEQFF	TGTGCCATCAGTGAGGCTAGCAACAATGAGCAGTTCTTC
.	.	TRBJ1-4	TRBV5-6	CASSLGYREGDEKLFF	TGTGCCAGCAGCTTGGGGTACAGGGAAGGGGATGAAAAACTGTTTTTT
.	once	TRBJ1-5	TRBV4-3	CASSGGRGQPQHF	TGCGCCAGCAGCGGTGGACGGGGTCAGCCCCAGCATTTT
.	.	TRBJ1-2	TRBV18	CASSPEAGKYYGYTF	TGTGCCAGCTCACCAGAGGCAGGGAAGTACTATGGCTACACCTTC